Below are 18 T cell receptor beta chains sequenced from a single sample in a study of cytomegalovirus exposure and HLA in healthy donors. In the PCR, 60 Vbeta and 13 Jbeta primers were used. Assay: immunoSEQ multiplex PCR; the TCRdb copy retains only in-frame clones and omits some. The sample holds some 160,000 clones, approximately 80% seen once. The sequenced material came from PBMCs. The receptors here all came from a woman aged 25 to 39 in good health and CMV-seronegative.

The rearrangement uses TRBV7-2 and TRBJ1-4; 10 bases match TRBD1. Germline assignment: CDR1 SGHTA and CDR2 FQGNSA. This CDR3 has 16 amino acids. Trimming cost V 3 bases and J 6 bases; bases outside gene matches: 7. The CDR3: CASSFPGTGDDEKLFF. The CDR3 DNA is TGTGCCAGCAGCTTTCCCGGGACAGGGGATGATGAAAAACTGTTTTTT.

The chain employs TRBV27 and TRBJ2-5, with 11 bases matching TRBD1. The V segment lost 4 bases and the J segment 3 bases; nucleotides outside the gene matches: 1. This CDR3 region has 14 residues. The germline V gene has CDR1 MNHEY and CDR2 SMNVEV (reference sequence). The CDR3 here is CASSWGQGEETQYF. Written as DNA, the CDR3 is TGTGCCAGCAGTTGGGGACAGGGGGAAGAGACCCAGTACTTC.

The rearrangement uses TRBV29-1 and TRBJ1-4, with TRBD1 matching 7 bases. V trimming: 1 base; J trimming: 10 bases; junction bases outside the gene matches: 6. Germline CDR1 is SQVTM and CDR2 is ANQGSEA. CDR3 length equals 13 residues. CDR3 sequence (DNA): TGCAGCGTTGAAGGGAAGGGGGCCGGAAAACTGTTTTTT. Protein: CSVEGKGAGKLFF.

The chain joins TRBV4-2 to TRBJ1-1; 7 nucleotides line up with TRBD1. J lost 3 bases, V lost 0 bases, and 10 bases had no gene match. CDR3 length equals 17 residues. The germline gives CDR1 LGHNA, CDR2 YNFKEQ. The CDR3 sequence is CASSQDFNRGRHTEAFF. CDR3 DNA: TGTGCCAGCAGCCAAGACTTTAACAGGGGTCGGCACACTGAAGCTTTCTTT.

This chain connects TRBV10-2 to TRBJ2-7, with no clear D. CDR1 and CDR2 from the germline V gene are WSHSY and SAAADI. Trimming took 7 bases from V and 1 from J, leaving 8 bases between them. This CDR3 region has 12 residues. The CDR3 loop reads CASKEPSYEQYF. The DNA of the CDR3 is TGCGCCAGCAAGGAGCCTTCCTACGAGCAGTACTTC.

V is TRBV28 and J is TRBJ1-4, with 7 nucleotides matching TRBD1. This CDR3 is 14 amino acids long. Germline values: CDR1 MDHEN, CDR2 SYDVKM. Germline trimming cut 2 bases from V and 8 bases from J; bases unmatched to any gene: 5. CDR3 loop: CASSLRQGQEKLFF. The DNA for the CDR3 is TGTGCCAGCAGTTTACGACAGGGCCAGGAAAAACTGTTTTTT.

The V call is TRBV4-1, the J call TRBJ2-7; TRBD2 matches at 11 bases. V dropped 4 bases and J dropped 5; count of bases not matched to a gene: 7. CDR1 is MGHRA, CDR2 YSYEKL, per germline. CDR3 length: 15 residues. The CDR3 DNA reads TGCGCCAGCAGCCGATACTCTAGCGGGGGGCACGAGCAGTACTTC. This encodes CASSRYSSGGHEQYF.

The J gene is TRBJ1-1, the V gene TRBV7-6; D unclear. Between the trimmed V and J ends, which lost 0 bases and 4 bases, there was a span of 12 bases. The CDR3 contains 15 residues. In germline, CDR1 is SGHVS, CDR2 FNYEAQ. CDR3 protein: CASSLAQRGITEAFF. The CDR3 DNA reads TGTGCCAGCAGCTTAGCGCAACGGGGAATCACTGAAGCTTTCTTT.

This CDR3 reads CATSRDNGASGSSYEQYF. The CDR3 DNA is TGTGCCACCAGCAGAGATAATGGGGCTAGCGGGAGTTCCTACGAGCAGTACTTC. V usage is TRBV15 and J usage is TRBJ2-7; 10 bases map to TRBD2. J gave up 1 base and V 0 bases, and 9 bases lay outside the gene matches. Germline V gene sequence: CDR1 LNHNV, CDR2 YYDKDF (reference sequence). The CDR3 has 18 amino acids.

The rearrangement joins TRBV11-2 to TRBJ1-4; D possibly corresponds to TRBD1 (5 bases). The CDR3 runs 14 residues. Germline loops: CDR1 SGHAT, CDR2 FQNNGV. V lost 6 bases and J 8 bases, leaving 16 bases between the germline ends. CDR3 region: CASRAGVRGEKLFF. The CDR3 nucleotides read TGTGCCAGCAGGGCGGGGGTTAGGGGCGAAAAACTGTTTTTT.

The rearrangement joins TRBV27 to TRBJ2-5, with D tentatively TRBD2 (5 bases). Germline values: CDR1 MNHEY, CDR2 SMNVEV (reference sequence). CDR3 size: 13 residues. V shed 5 bases and J shed 12 bases, with 19 bases lying between them. CDR3 loop: CASSTRPRTGKYF. In DNA, the CDR3 is TGTGCCAGCAGTACCCGTCCCAGGACGGGGAAGTACTTC.

The rearrangement joins TRBV28 to TRBJ2-5; 8 nucleotides match TRBD1. The CDR3 has 13 residues. Per germline, CDR1 MDHEN and CDR2 SYDVKM. J was trimmed by 3 bases and V by 5 bases; bases with no gene match: 2. The CDR3 region has the DNA TGTGCCAGCAGTCCGGACAGGGAAGAGACCCAGTACTTC. It codes for CASSPDREETQYF.

The genes are TRBV4-1 and TRBJ1-6, with TRBD1 identical over 11 bases. The germline V gene has CDR1 MGHRA and CDR2 YSYEKL. This CDR3 spans 15 amino acids. With 6 bases clipped from V and 9 bases from J, the junction kept 7 bases outside the gene matches. The CDR3 coding sequence is TGCGCCAGCAGTGGACCGGGACAGGGGGGTTCACCCCTCCACTTT. Translating it yields CASSGPGQGGSPLHF.

This clone was detected only once. CDR3 loop: CASRGGAGEKLFF. The CDR3, as DNA: TGCGCCAGCCGCGGGGGGGCGGGTGAAAAACTGTTTTTT. The V and J genes are TRBV4-3 and TRBJ1-4, with D maybe TRBD1 (6 bases). The CDR3 totals 13 residues. Trimming took off 8 bases at V and 7 bases at J, with 14 bases between the two ends. CDR1 and CDR2 (germline): LGHNA, YSLEER.

This clone has more than one count but fewer than ten. The chain employs TRBV6-5 and TRBJ1-2; TRBD1 agrees at 9 bases. Trimming at V came to 3 bases and at J to 6 bases, leaving 2 bases not matched to a gene. The germline V gene encodes CDR1 MNHEY and CDR2 SVGAGI. This CDR3 has 13 amino acids. DNA of the CDR3: TGTGCCAGCAGTTATTGGACAGGGGATGGCTACACCTTC. Translation gives CASSYWTGDGYTF.

The V and J genes are TRBV7-8 and TRBJ1-2, with 9 bases lining up with TRBD1. In germline, CDR1 is SGHVS, CDR2 FQNEAQ. V dropped 3 bases and J dropped 8; count of bases not matched to a gene: 4. This CDR3 comprises 13 residues. As DNA, the CDR3 is TGTGCCAGCAGCTTGAGGACAGGGGAGGGCTACACCTTC. Translation: CASSLRTGEGYTF.

This clone was counted between two and nine times. The J gene is TRBJ2-7, the V gene TRBV9; a weak D match, TRBD2 (5 bases). Germline assignment: CDR1 SGDLS and CDR2 YYNGEE. The CDR3 has 14 amino acids. With 0 bases removed from V and 3 bases from J, the gap between germline ends came to 10 bases. CDR3 sequence reads: CASSVGGEDYEQYF. DNA for the CDR3: TGTGCCAGCAGCGTAGGGGGAGAGGACTACGAGCAGTACTTC.

This clone was picked up one time. V is TRBV7-2 and J is TRBJ1-3; D may be TRBD1 (6 bases). Trimming removed 4 bases at V and 4 bases at J, with 11 bases between. This CDR3 region has 14 residues. Germline assignment: CDR1 SGHTA and CDR2 FQGNSA. CDR3 sequence (DNA): TGTGCCAGCAGCTATACAGGGCTCGGAAACACCATATATTTT. Its translation is CASSYTGLGNTIYF.